The clone carrying this T cell receptor beta chain was detected only a few times. Its specificity is not known. V was cut by 1 base and J by 16 bases, with 11 bases left in between. This CDR3 comprises 12 residues. Germline CDR1 is LNHNV and CDR2 is YYDKDF (reference sequence). The sample is drawn from a study of T cell repertoires in cytomegalovirus infection. Across the study: CMV epitopes that were recently identified and HLA-C-restricted were used alongside well-studied HLA-B-restricted ones. The public TCR beta signatures pointed to both CMV infection and matching HLA type.

TCRdb passed the reads through MiXCR, listing each CDR3 protein once. Here the sample spans around 900,000 distinct CDR3 sequences, more than 25% being singletons. General study findings and limits: Cumulative frequency (of public TCR beta family members) identified carriers of CMV plus the relevant HLA. What dominated the ex vivo response were HLA-C-restricted CMV-specific TCR beta clonotypes.

The chain joins TRBV15 to TRBJ1-6; weak D call: TRBD1 (5 bases). This specimen was cultured CD8+ T cells from PBMCs, taken from culture after CMV antigen stimulation. This clonotype originated in a human donor in good health (CMV status not recorded). Some clones in this sample may be carry-over from other donors' samples. The CDR3 reads CATSRGDPVLHF. CDR3 coding DNA: TGTGCCACCAGCAGAGGGGACCCAGTTCTCCACTTT. The variable domain in full, with the rest retrieved from reference TRBV15 and TRBJ1-6, is DAMVIQNPRYQVTQFGKPVTLSCSQTLNHNVMYWYQQKSSQAPKLLFHYYDKDFNNEADTPDNFQSRRPNTSFCFLDIRSPGLGDTAMYLCATSRGDPVLHFGNGTRLTVT.